The rows below give T cell receptor beta chains drawn from one sample of a study of blood T cell repertoires in COVID-19. TCRdb keeps only in-frame clones here, not all; method: immunoSEQ multiplex PCR. The profile shows about 27,000 clones, roughly nine tenths of them singletons. The material sequenced was peripheral blood. Receptor source: a human donor with active COVID-19. The donor label of this sample is uncertain. Each CDR3 is given with its conserved first and last residue. D genes are given only for firm matches. Clone size is stated in some rows and not others, as once, few, many or a class when expanded.

J: TRBJ2-1
V: TRBV7-2
D: TRBD2
size: NA
DNA: TGTGCCAGCAGTCCAGGACTAGTTTCCAATGAGCAGTTCTTC
CDR3: CASSPGLVSNEQFF

J: TRBJ2-3
V: TRBV9
D: TRBD2
size: NA
DNA: TGTGCCAGCTCCCATAGCGGGAGAGGTGCAGATACGCAGTATTTT
CDR3: CASSHSGRGADTQYF

J: TRBJ2-7
V: TRBV5-6
D: NA
size: large
DNA: TGTGCCAGCAGCTTAGAGATGCGCTACGAGCAGTACTTC
CDR3: CASSLEMRYEQYF

J: TRBJ2-1
V: TRBV7-9
D: NA
size: NA
DNA: TGTGCCAGCAGCCCCTCCAATGAGCAGTTCTTC
CDR3: CASSPSNEQFF

J: TRBJ2-3
V: TRBV11-2
D: NA
size: once
DNA: TGTGCCAGCAGCTTAGGGGCCCCAGATACGCAGTATTTT
CDR3: CASSLGAPDTQYF

J: TRBJ2-2
V: TRBV5-1
D: TRBD2
size: NA
DNA: TGCGCCAGCAGCCTCAACTTGGGACTAGCGGGAGCCGGGGAGCTGTTTTTT
CDR3: CASSLNLGLAGAGELFF

J: TRBJ2-7
V: TRBV4-3
D: TRBD2
size: NA
DNA: TGCGCCAGCAGCCAGGGGGGGGGCGAGCAGTACTTC
CDR3: CASSQGGGEQYF

J: TRBJ2-3
V: TRBV19
D: TRBD1
size: NA
DNA: TGTGCCAGTAGAAGGGACAGGGCGAGCACAGATACGCAGTATTTT
CDR3: CASRRDRASTDTQYF

J: TRBJ2-1
V: TRBV5-8
D: TRBD2
size: NA
DNA: TGTGCCAGCAGCTTGATCGGGACTAGCGGGACCTACAATGAGCAGTTCTTC
CDR3: CASSLIGTSGTYNEQFF

J: TRBJ2-3
V: TRBV3-1/TRBV3-2
D: TRBD1
size: NA
DNA: TGTGCCAGCAGCCAGAGGACAGGGGGTCAGTATTTT
CDR3: CASSQRTGGQYF

J: TRBJ2-3
V: TRBV5-4
D: NA
size: NA
DNA: TGTGCCAGCAGCTTTGGTTCAGGGATCGTCACAGATACGCAGTATTTT
CDR3: CASSFGSGIVTDTQYF

J: TRBJ2-1
V: TRBV11-3
D: NA
size: NA
DNA: TGTGCCAGCAGCCCCGGGAGTGTCAGGGTGAGTGAGCAGTTCTTC
CDR3: CASSPGSVRVSEQFF

J: TRBJ2-1
V: TRBV6-1
D: TRBD2
size: NA
DNA: TGTGCCAGCAGTGGCCTAGCGGGGGGGAACTACAATGAGCAGTTCTTC
CDR3: CASSGLAGGNYNEQFF

J: TRBJ2-3
V: TRBV19
D: TRBD2
size: NA
DNA: TGTGCCAGTAGTATAGGCGGGGGGACCCGGACAGATACGCAGTATTTT
CDR3: CASSIGGGTRTDTQYF

J: TRBJ2-1
V: TRBV10-1
D: TRBD1
size: NA
DNA: TGCGCCAGCAGGTCCCCCGGGACAGTAGACAATGAGCAGTTCTTC
CDR3: CASRSPGTVDNEQFF

J: TRBJ1-5
V: TRBV15
D: TRBD1
size: NA
DNA: TGTGCCACCAGCAGAGGTAGGACAGGTGGTCAGCCCCAGCATTTT
CDR3: CATSRGRTGGQPQHF

J: TRBJ2-1
V: TRBV2
D: NA
size: NA
DNA: TGTGCCAGCACGTTGGGGCGACTGGGGCACAATGAGCAGTTCTTC
CDR3: CASTLGRLGHNEQFF